Below, 27 T cell receptor beta chains from the same sample are listed, as sequenced in a study of blood T cells in healthy people across ages. Combining a sample-barcoded 5' primer with a J-beta primer mix, a second PCR ran for about 6 to 11 cycles. A single record per CDR3 protein comes from TCRdb applying MiXCR to the 5' RACE reads. The profile shows 1.5 million to 2 million distinct CDR3 sequences, around half of them singletons. The specimen sequenced was blood. The receptors stem from a woman between 35 and 50 years old in good health.

Remarks on this clonotype: With a much larger clone just one base away, this may be a read error. The chain joins TRBV20-1 to TRBJ2-5; no firm D call. Germline V gives CDR1 DFQATT, CDR2 SNEGSKA (reference sequence). The CDR3 sequence is 15 residues long. V was cut by 6 bases and J by 0 bases, with 17 bases left in between. The CDR3 loop is CSALTPVSDQETQYF. The CDR3 bases are TGCAGTGCCCTCACCCCCGTGAGCGACCAAGAGACCCAGTACTTC.

The chain recombines TRBV7-8 with TRBJ2-1; D remains unclear. This CDR3 spans 12 amino acids. Germline V gene sequence: CDR1 SGHVS, CDR2 FQNEAQ. V was pared by 3 bases and J by 6 bases, with 6 bases between. The CDR3 DNA follows: TGTGCCAGCAGCTTTCGAATCAATGAGCAGTTCTTC. Residues: CASSFRINEQFF.

The sample holds a few counts of this clonotype. The J gene is TRBJ2-6, the V gene TRBV7-2; no reliable D call. The CDR3 loop spans 15 amino acids. Per germline, CDR1 SGHTA and CDR2 FQGNSA. V was shortened by 5 bases and J by 4 bases, with 12 bases between the two germline ends. The CDR3: CASSHRELGANVLTF. CDR3 bases: TGTGCCAGCAGCCACCGAGAGCTGGGGGCCAACGTCCTGACTTTC.

V gene TRBV7-2 combines with J gene TRBJ2-3; 9 bases are a match to TRBD1. The CDR3 has 15 residues. The V gene end was trimmed by 1 base and the J gene end by 5 bases; junction bases not matched to a gene: 4. Germline CDR1 and CDR2: SGHTA and FQGNSA. The CDR3 nucleotides are TGTGCCAGCAGCTTAGGGGGACAGGGAATAGATACGCAGTATTTT. Protein product: CASSLGGQGIDTQYF.

This rearrangement joins TRBV29-1 to TRBJ2-4; D is unresolved. Near its end, the DNA agrees better with TRBJ2-5, so the J call may be wrong. Germline V gene sequence: CDR1 SQVTM, CDR2 ANQGSEA. CDR3 size: 12 residues. The CDR3 loop is CSVVETIETQYF. The CDR3, as DNA: TGCAGCGTTGTGGAGACAATAGAGACCCAGTACTTC.

The chain uses TRBV15 and TRBJ2-4; D gene ambiguous. CDR3 size: 18 residues. Germline CDR1 reads LNHNV; CDR2 reads YYDKDF (reference sequence). V was pared by 0 bases and J by 0 bases, with 15 bases between. DNA of the CDR3: TGTGCCACCAGCAGAGATAATGGATTTCGTCTAGCCAAAAACATTCAGTACTTC. Its protein product is CATSRDNGFRLAKNIQYF.

V and J are TRBV7-2 and TRBJ2-5, with D tentatively TRBD2 (5 bases). The CDR3 has 17 amino acids. Looked up from germline, CDR1 is SGHTA and CDR2 is FQGNSA. V was shortened by 5 bases and J by 4 bases, with 23 bases between the two germline ends. The chain's CDR3 is CASSPLPPRAGGETQYF. The CDR3 region has the DNA TGTGCCAGCAGCCCACTCCCTCCAAGGGCAGGAGGAGAGACCCAGTACTTC.

This clonotype came up a few times. This chain joins TRBV14 and TRBJ2-7; 11 nucleotides agree with TRBD2. V dropped 4 bases and J dropped 3; count of bases not matched to a gene: 5. Germline V gene data show CDR1 as SGHDN and CDR2 as FVKESK. The length of the CDR3 is 15 residues. The CDR3 region is CASSLSGGAVYEQYF. The DNA of the CDR3 is TGTGCCAGCAGCCTTAGCGGGGGGGCCGTCTACGAGCAGTACTTC.

The chain is built from TRBV20-1 and TRBJ2-1; weak D call: TRBD2 (6 bases). This CDR3 is 15 amino acids long. The germline V gene has CDR1 DFQATT and CDR2 SNEGSKA (reference sequence). V lost 6 bases and J 0 bases, leaving 15 bases between the germline ends. CDR3 protein: CSAPDPGSSYNEQFF. DNA of the CDR3: TGCAGTGCCCCAGACCCCGGGAGCTCCTACAATGAGCAGTTCTTC.

The J gene is TRBJ1-2, the V gene TRBV20-1; possible D gene TRBD1, 5 bases. V lost 0 bases and J 3 bases, leaving 17 bases between the germline ends. Germline V lookup: CDR1 DFQATT, CDR2 SNEGSKA (reference sequence). The CDR3 consists of 16 residues. This chain's CDR3 is CSARDPARGGDYGYTF. The CDR3 DNA reads as TGCAGTGCTAGAGATCCGGCTCGGGGGGGGGACTATGGCTACACCTTC.

This chain joins TRBV6-1 and TRBJ2-3, with D perhaps TRBD1 (6 bases). Trimming removed 6 bases from V and 2 bases from J, with 24 bases in between. Germline-derived CDR1 and CDR2 are MNHNS and SASEGT. The CDR3 totals 18 residues. CDR3 protein: CASSRDRRAQWSTDTQYF. In DNA, the CDR3 is TGTGCCAGCAGCCGTGACAGGCGGGCGCAGTGGTCCACAGATACGCAGTATTTT.

The chain uses TRBV5-5 and TRBJ1-1, with D maybe TRBD1 (6 bases). The CDR3 runs 16 residues. Trimming took off 0 bases at V and 3 bases at J, with 15 bases between the two ends. Germline values: CDR1 SGHKS, CDR2 YYEKEE (reference sequence). CDR3 amino acids: CASSLGPGAGDTEAFF. The CDR3 DNA follows: TGTGCCAGCAGCTTGGGGCCGGGGGCCGGGGACACTGAAGCTTTCTTT.

This chain connects TRBV9 to TRBJ1-2; a weak D match, TRBD1 (5 bases). There are 16 residues in the CDR3. Germline V lookup: CDR1 SGDLS, CDR2 YYNGEE. Trimming stripped 0 bases from V and 8 bases from J, with 20 bases between. The CDR3 loop reads CASSVASWGARRGYTF. The CDR3 region has the DNA TGTGCCAGCAGCGTAGCTAGTTGGGGCGCCCGGCGGGGCTACACCTTC.

The rearrangement uses TRBV10-3 and TRBJ2-1; D possibly corresponds to TRBD2 (5 bases). Germline V CDR1 and CDR2: ENHRY, SYGVKD. The V and J ends lost 9 bases and 1 base respectively, with 16 bases between them. The CDR3 length is 15 residues. CDR3 sequence: CAIRPPGFSYNEQFF. In nucleotides, the CDR3 is TGTGCCATTAGGCCCCCGGGATTTTCCTACAATGAGCAGTTCTTC.

This sequence joins TRBV6-1 and TRBJ2-5; the D is unclear. This CDR3 contains 15 residues. Trimming pared 1 base from V and 2 bases from J, leaving 11 bases between. Germline V gene lookup returns CDR1 MNHNS and CDR2 SASEGT. The CDR3 nucleotides read TGTGCCAGCAGTGAAGGGCCAATCTTTCAAGAGACCCAGTACTTC. Translated, it gives CASSEGPIFQETQYF.

This chain links TRBV4-1 with TRBJ1-5; the D is unclear. Trimming removed 0 bases from V and 3 bases from J, with 6 bases in between. CDR3 length: 14 amino acids. Germline CDR1 and CDR2: MGHRA and YSYEKL. CDR3 loop: CASSQEMDNQPQHF. The DNA for the CDR3 is TGCGCCAGCAGCCAAGAGATGGACAATCAGCCCCAGCATTTT.

This clonotype came up a few times. J is TRBJ2-7 and V is TRBV27; D may be TRBD2 (5 bases). The V gene's germline CDR1 is MNHEY and CDR2 SMNVEV (reference sequence). The CDR3 is made up of 15 amino acids. V was shortened by 3 bases and J by 4 bases, with 16 bases between the two germline ends. The CDR3 region is CASSFSRPGTYEQYF. The DNA for the CDR3 is TGTGCCAGCAGTTTCTCACGGCCGGGAACGTACGAGCAGTACTTC.

The genes are TRBV20-1 and TRBJ2-1; the D gene could be TRBD1 or TRBD2 (5 bases each). Trimming removed 0 bases at V and 4 bases at J, with 13 bases between. The CDR3 loop spans 15 amino acids. Germline V lookup: CDR1 DFQATT, CDR2 SNEGSKA (reference sequence). The CDR3 sequence is CSARDLRGKYNEQFF. Written as DNA, the CDR3 is TGCAGTGCTAGAGATCTGAGGGGAAAATACAATGAGCAGTTCTTC.

This clonotype was seen just once. CDR3 coding DNA: TGTGCCAGCAGCGGGGGGACGGATTACAATGAGCAGTTCTTC. It codes for CASSGGTDYNEQFF. The chain employs TRBV5-6 and TRBJ2-1; weak D call: TRBD2 (6 bases). This CDR3 is built from 14 residues. Per germline, CDR1 SGHDT and CDR2 YYEEEE. V was clipped by 4 bases and J by 4 bases, with 12 bases between them. The whole variable domain, remainder taken from reference TRBV5-6 and TRBJ2-1, is DAGVTQSPTHLIKTRGQQVTLRCSPKSGHDTVSWYQQALGQGPQFIFQYYEEEERQRGNFPDRFSGHQFPNYSSELNVNALLLGDSALYLCASSGGTDYNEQFFGPGTRLTVL.

The CDR3 loop is CASSRKDGKDTQYF. The CDR3 DNA follows: TGCGCCAGCAGCCGAAAGGACGGGAAGGATACGCAGTATTTT. This chain links TRBV4-3 with TRBJ2-3; TRBD2 might be the D (5 bases). From germline, CDR1 is LGHNA and CDR2 YSLEER. Trimming removed 4 bases at V and 6 bases at J, with 14 bases between. The CDR3 is 14 residues long.

V gene TRBV5-1 combines with J gene TRBJ2-5; 9 positions match TRBD2. Per germline, CDR1 SGHRS and CDR2 YFSETQ. J was trimmed by 3 bases and V by 4 bases; bases with no gene match: 7. The CDR3 is made up of 15 amino acids. The CDR3 nucleotides read TGCGCCAGCAGCGCCGCGACTAGCGGCAAAGAGACCCAGTACTTC. Protein product: CASSAATSGKETQYF.

V is TRBV7-9 and J is TRBJ1-2; no clear D. The CDR3 contains 16 residues. Germline loops: CDR1 SEHNR, CDR2 FQNEAQ (reference sequence). Trimming stripped 0 bases from V and 0 bases from J, with 11 bases between. CDR3 region: CASSLASGLTNYGYTF. In DNA, the CDR3 is TGTGCCAGCAGCTTAGCGTCAGGCCTCACTAACTATGGCTACACCTTC.

This clonotype has only a few counts. The chain has TRBV20-1 and TRBJ2-5; 9 bases align to TRBD2. The CDR3 contains 13 residues. J lost 7 bases, V lost 7 bases, and 10 bases had no gene match. CDR1 DFQATT and CDR2 SNEGSKA come from the germline V gene (reference sequence). DNA for the CDR3: TGCAGTGTATCGACTAGCGGTGACGGGACCCAGTACTTC. It encodes CSVSTSGDGTQYF.

This chain uses TRBV4-3 with TRBJ2-6; D may be TRBD1 or TRBD2 (5 bases each). Germline V lookup: CDR1 LGHNA, CDR2 YSLEER. The CDR3 has 17 residues. Trimming removed 5 bases at V and 0 bases at J, with 14 bases between. DNA for the CDR3: TGCGCCAGCAGCTACCGGGACCCTTTCTCTGGGGCCAACGTCCTGACTTTC. Protein sequence: CASSYRDPFSGANVLTF.

The chain recombines TRBV18 with TRBJ1-2, with 8 bases fitting TRBD1. Germline CDR1 and CDR2: KGHSH and LQKENI. CDR3 size: 15 residues. V shed 3 bases and J 2 bases; nucleotides not matched to a gene: 5. In DNA, the CDR3 is TGTGCCAGCTCACCGCAGGGGGCAAGGAACTATGGCTACACCTTC. Its translation is CASSPQGARNYGYTF.

The table lists this clonotype with a few counts. This chain links TRBV20-1 with TRBJ2-2; the D gene is possibly TRBD2 (7 bases). V lost 1 base and J lost 8, with 14 bases in between. This CDR3 comprises 14 residues. Germline V gene sequence: CDR1 DFQATT, CDR2 SNEGSKA (reference sequence). The DNA of the CDR3 is TGCAGTGCTAGAGCGGGGGGACAACGAGGGGAGCTGTTTTTT. Translation: CSARAGGQRGELFF.

This clonotype has just one count. The junction and the germline gene differ at one end; a read error may be behind it. The chain couples TRBV29-1 to TRBJ1-2; tentative D call: TRBD1 (6 bases). This CDR3 is 12 amino acids long. Looked up from germline, CDR1 is SQVTM and CDR2 is ANQGSEA. In DNA, the CDR3 is TGTACAGGGTGGGGGCCTAACTATGGCTACACCTTC. Translating gives CTGWGPNYGYTF.